The 30 T cell receptor beta chains in this list originate from one sample, sequenced in a study of shared clonotypes between healthy human individuals. Method: immunoSEQ multiplex PCR; TCRdb's copy keeps in-frame clones and lacks some. The sample has millions of clones; approximately 95% are singletons. Sequencing was carried out using naive CD4+ T cells from PBMCs. Indicated subset: CD45RA+ positively selected. These receptor sequences come from a young man in good health. Some clones in this sample may be carry-over from other donors' samples.

The genes are TRBV5-8 and TRBJ2-7, with TRBD2 identical over 7 bases. Trimming removed 1 base from V and 5 bases from J; junction bases left unmatched: 12. This CDR3 is 16 amino acids long. Germline-derived CDR1 and CDR2 are SGHTS and YDEGEE. The CDR3 sequence is CASSLRGHGGSNEQYF. In DNA, the CDR3 is TGTGCCAGCAGCTTGAGGGGTCACGGGGGGAGTAACGAGCAGTACTTC.

The chain recombines TRBV7-2 with TRBJ2-3; no reliable D call. Germline loops: CDR1 SGHTA, CDR2 FQGNSA. V lost 1 base to trimming and J lost 3 bases, with 8 bases between them. This CDR3 has 14 amino acids. The CDR3 bases are TGTGCCAGCAGCTTAGGGATAGCAACAGATACGCAGTATTTT. Its protein is CASSLGIATDTQYF.

V and J are TRBV29-1 and TRBJ2-7; 10 positions agree with TRBD2. Germline CDR1 is SQVTM and CDR2 is ANQGSEA. The CDR3 runs to 14 residues. The junction had 6 bases not matched to a gene; V was cut back by 4 bases and J by 3 bases. CDR3 sequence reads: CSVVLAGARYEQYF. The CDR3 DNA is TGCAGCGTTGTGCTAGCGGGAGCCCGCTACGAGCAGTACTTC.

The V call is TRBV9, the J call TRBJ2-3; maybe TRBD2 (6 bases). Germline V CDR1 and CDR2: SGDLS, YYNGEE. This CDR3 is 16 amino acids long. Trimming took 1 base from V and 0 from J, leaving 12 bases between them. For the CDR3, the DNA is TGTGCCAGCAGCGTAACGGCGGGACGTAGCACAGATACGCAGTATTTT. This sequence encodes CASSVTAGRSTDTQYF.

This chain uses TRBV5-1 with TRBJ2-1, with D unclear. CDR3 size: 12 residues. CDR1 SGHRS and CDR2 YFSETQ come from the germline V gene. The V gene lost 0 bases and the J gene lost 8 bases, with 6 bases spanning the gap. The CDR3 loop reads CASSLDWDEQFF. Written as DNA, the CDR3 is TGCGCCAGCAGCTTGGACTGGGATGAGCAGTTCTTC.

The chain links TRBV7-9 to TRBJ2-7, with D maybe TRBD1 (5 bases). Trimming took 5 bases from V and 7 from J, leaving 9 bases between them. Looked up from germline, CDR1 is SEHNR and CDR2 is FQNEAQ (reference sequence). The CDR3 spans 11 residues. CDR3 protein: CASSPRQEQYF. DNA of the CDR3: TGTGCCAGCAGCCCCCGACAGGAGCAGTACTTC.

V and J are TRBV5-1 and TRBJ2-2; D remains unclear. The CDR3 is 13 amino acids. Trimming took off 4 bases at V and 3 bases at J, with 7 bases between the two ends. CDR1 SGHRS and CDR2 YFSETQ come from the germline V gene. The CDR3 nucleotides are TGCGCCAGCAGCGCTAGTTACACCGGGGAGCTGTTTTTT. Its translation: CASSASYTGELFF.

DNA of the CDR3: TGTGCCAGCAGTTTATATGATGGGACAAATCAGCCCCAGCATTTT. Amino acids: CASSLYDGTNQPQHF. V usage is TRBV28 and J usage is TRBJ1-5, with D possibly matching TRBD1 (6 bases). The CDR3 length is 15 residues. Trimming stripped 1 base from V and 4 bases from J, with 11 bases between. Germline CDR1 MDHEN, CDR2 SYDVKM.

The V and J genes are TRBV25-1 and TRBJ2-5, with TRBD1 matching 8 bases. The CDR3 is made up of 13 amino acids. Germline CDR1 MGHDK, CDR2 SYGVNS. V was pared by 4 bases and J by 5 bases, with 3 bases of the junction left unmatched. The CDR3 spells CASSGTGRETQYF. The CDR3 bases are TGTGCCAGCAGTGGGACAGGGCGGGAGACCCAGTACTTC.

With respect to this clone: Additional DNA sequences in this sample encode the identical CDR3. The chain combines TRBV11-1 with TRBJ2-2, with no clear D. Trimming removed 3 bases at V and 5 bases at J, with 7 bases between. Germline CDR1 reads SGHAT; CDR2 reads FQDESV (reference sequence). This CDR3 contains 13 residues. DNA for the CDR3: TGTGCCAGCAGCTTGGGTGATACCGGGGAGCTGTTTTTT. Its protein product is CASSLGDTGELFF.

V is TRBV5-4 and J is TRBJ2-7; perhaps TRBD2 as D (6 bases). Germline CDR1 SGHNT, CDR2 YYREEE (reference sequence). The CDR3 is made up of 15 amino acids. V lost 3 bases, J lost 5 bases, and 18 bases lay in between. In DNA, the CDR3 is TGTGCCAGCAGCTCCTCTCCCGCGGGGCTCAACGAGCAGTACTTC. Encoded protein: CASSSSPAGLNEQYF.

This rearrangement joins TRBV19 to TRBJ2-7; tentatively, D is TRBD2 (6 bases). CDR1 is LNHDA, CDR2 SQIVND, per germline (reference sequence). This CDR3 has 13 residues. Trimming left V 7 bases short and J 2 bases short, with 12 bases between. Here the CDR3 DNA reads TGTGCCAGTAAGGAGGGAAGTACCTACGAGCAGTACTTC. It is translated as CASKEGSTYEQYF.

As regards this clone: This same CDR3 is encoded by further DNA sequences in the sample. The chain joins TRBV28 to TRBJ1-5; D ambiguous. There are 14 residues in the CDR3. The germline gives CDR1 MDHEN, CDR2 SYDVKM. V was trimmed by 3 bases and J by 1 base, leaving 7 bases between them. The CDR3 DNA reads as TGTGCCAGCAGTTTGGCCGGCAGCAATCAGCCCCAGCATTTT. This encodes CASSLAGSNQPQHF.

The rearrangement links TRBV6-5 to TRBJ1-2, with TRBD1 identical over 9 bases. The CDR3 runs to 14 residues. V shed 2 bases, J shed 8 bases, and the junction held 6 bases outside the gene matches. Germline CDR1 MNHEY, CDR2 SVGAGI. For the CDR3, the DNA is TGTGCCAGCAGTTACAGGACAGGGGTCGGCGGCTACACCTTC. Its translation: CASSYRTGVGGYTF.

This chain joins TRBV5-4 and TRBJ2-7; TRBD2 matches 13 bases. J lost 4 bases, V lost 4 bases, and 8 bases had no gene match. The CDR3 runs 16 residues. The germline V gene has CDR1 SGHNT and CDR2 YYREEE (reference sequence). This CDR3 is CASSQGGTSGTYEQYF. In nucleotides, the CDR3 is TGTGCCAGCAGCCAGGGCGGGACTAGCGGGACGTACGAGCAGTACTTC.

The chain has TRBV6-5 and TRBJ2-7; either TRBD1 or TRBD2 may supply D (6 bases each). The CDR3 runs 11 residues. Germline CDR1 reads MNHEY; CDR2 reads SVGAGI. The V end was cut by 7 bases, the J end by 5 bases, with 9 bases between. The CDR3 here is CASTGAHEQYF. CDR3 in DNA: TGTGCCAGCACGGGGGCCCACGAGCAGTACTTC.

The CDR3 DNA sequence: TGTGCCTTAAGTGGGACGTCTAGGGATCAGCCCCAGCATTTT. Translation: CALSGTSRDQPQHF. The chain uses TRBV30 and TRBJ1-5, with D possibly matching TRBD1 (5 bases). V lost 7 bases and J lost 5, with 18 bases in between. This CDR3 contains 14 residues. The germline V gene encodes CDR1 GTSNPN and CDR2 SVGIG (reference sequence).

V is TRBV7-8 and J is TRBJ2-2, with D uncertain. Between the trimmed V and J ends, which lost 8 bases and 4 bases, there was a span of 17 bases. The CDR3 consists of 15 residues. CDR1 SGHVS and CDR2 FQNEAQ come from the germline V gene. CDR3 DNA: TGTGCCAGCGGTCGCGCTTCCACTGCCACCGGGGAGCTGTTTTTT. This sequence encodes CASGRASTATGELFF.

V gene TRBV4-1 combines with J gene TRBJ2-7, with D possibly matching TRBD2 (5 bases). Trimming left V 1 base short and J 9 bases short, with 16 bases between. The CDR3 runs to 14 residues. CDR1 and CDR2 from the germline V gene are MGHRA and YSYEKL. In DNA form, the CDR3 reads TGCGCCAGCAGCCAAGTAGGACGGTCGGCGGGGCAGTACTTC. Its translation: CASSQVGRSAGQYF.

This chain links TRBV6-1 with TRBJ1-2; D gene uncertain. From germline, CDR1 is MNHNS and CDR2 SASEGT. The V gene lost 1 base and the J gene lost 7 bases, with 16 bases spanning the gap. CDR3 length equals 15 residues. Here the CDR3 DNA reads TGTGCCAGCAGTGAAGTGGGGATATACGGTCCTGGCTACACCTTC. It specifies CASSEVGIYGPGYTF.

The chain employs TRBV5-1 and TRBJ1-1, with 8 positions matching TRBD1. The V gene's germline CDR1 is SGHRS and CDR2 YFSETQ. The CDR3 is made up of 14 amino acids. Trimming at V came to 4 bases and at J to 4 bases, leaving 6 bases not matched to a gene. This chain's CDR3 is CASSVPTGGTEAFF. CDR3 bases: TGCGCCAGCAGCGTCCCTACAGGGGGCACTGAAGCTTTCTTT.

This clone showed up just once. The rearrangement uses TRBV14 and TRBJ2-5; no clear D gene. The CDR3 contains 13 residues. Trimming removed 7 bases at V and 5 bases at J, with 14 bases between. Germline loops: CDR1 SGHDN, CDR2 FVKESK. The CDR3 DNA reads as TGTGCCAGCACTGACACCTCTTGGGAGACCCAGTACTTC. This gives the protein CASTDTSWETQYF.

As to this clone: The sample carries other DNA sequences with the same CDR3. This chain joins TRBV19 and TRBJ1-5; D perhaps matches TRBD1 (6 bases). V was clipped by 4 bases and J by 1 base, with 8 bases between them. CDR3 size: 14 residues. The V gene's germline CDR1 is LNHDA and CDR2 SQIVND (reference sequence). The CDR3 DNA follows: TGTGCCAGTAGTAGTCAGGGGAGCAATCAGCCCCAGCATTTT. Amino acids: CASSSQGSNQPQHF.

This clone was seen more than once but under ten times. The chain joins TRBV2 to TRBJ1-3; 7 bases fit TRBD1. This CDR3 is 13 amino acids long. V lost 5 bases and J lost 7; bases outside the gene matches: 5. Germline-derived CDR1 and CDR2 are SNHLY and FYNNEI. The CDR3 reads CASSTTGVNTIYF. The CDR3, as DNA: TGTGCCAGCAGTACAACAGGGGTGAACACCATATATTTT.

V usage is TRBV6-6 and J usage is TRBJ1-6; 7 nucleotides align to TRBD1. Trimming cost V 10 bases and J 2 bases; bases outside gene matches: 8. The CDR3 covers 15 residues. Germline assignment: CDR1 MNHNY and CDR2 SVGAGI (reference sequence). CDR3 amino acids: CATSDRVTYNSPLHF. The CDR3 region has the DNA TGTGCCACCTCAGACAGGGTCACCTATAATTCACCCCTCCACTTT.

The chain combines TRBV4-2 with TRBJ2-1; the D gene is possibly TRBD2 (6 bases). Deletions cut 7 bases from V and 8 bases from J, with 12 bases between. Germline V gene data show CDR1 as LGHNA and CDR2 as YNFKEQ. The CDR3 runs to 12 residues. The CDR3: CASTPGGYEQFF. The CDR3 nucleotides read TGTGCCAGCACCCCTGGGGGGTATGAGCAGTTCTTC.

This chain joins TRBV7-3 and TRBJ2-1, with TRBD2 matching 11 bases. This CDR3 comprises 16 residues. The germline CDR1 and CDR2 sequences are SGHTA and FQGTGA. J lost 8 bases, V lost 2 bases, and 8 bases had no gene match. CDR3 amino acids: CASSLFPSGRTDEQFF. In nucleotides, the CDR3 is TGTGCCAGCAGCTTATTCCCTAGCGGGAGGACGGATGAGCAGTTCTTC.

The chain employs TRBV4-1 and TRBJ2-1; 13 bases match TRBD2. V shed 3 bases and J 7 bases; nucleotides not matched to a gene: 9. This CDR3 has 17 amino acids. Looked up from germline, CDR1 is MGHRA and CDR2 is YSYEKL. CDR3 protein: CASSHPILAGGRNEQFF. CDR3 DNA sequence: TGCGCCAGCAGCCACCCGATACTAGCGGGAGGGAGAAATGAGCAGTTCTTC.

The CDR3 region has the DNA TGTGCCAGCAGTTATGTGCGGGAGAGTTCCTACAATGAGCAGTTCTTC. Amino acid sequence: CASSYVRESSYNEQFF. This chain uses TRBV6-5 with TRBJ2-1; 7 nucleotides align to TRBD2. Germline V gives CDR1 MNHEY, CDR2 SVGAGI. Unmatched junction bases numbered 6, after V lost 3 bases and J lost 1 base. This CDR3 spans 16 amino acids.

This sequence joins TRBV28 and TRBJ2-3; TRBD1 matches at 8 bases. V shed 1 base, J shed 0 bases, and the junction held 3 bases outside the gene matches. Looked up from germline, CDR1 is MDHEN and CDR2 is SYDVKM. The CDR3 is 16 residues long. This CDR3 reads CASSLLGTGSTDTQYF. In DNA form, the CDR3 reads TGTGCCAGCAGTTTATTAGGGACAGGAAGCACAGATACGCAGTATTTT.